Listed below are T cell receptor beta chains from one sample, sequenced in a study of blood T cell repertoires in COVID-19. Repertoires were generated with immunoSEQ multiplex PCR, while TCRdb's copy carries only in-frame clones and drops some. The sample shows 45,000 to 50,000 clones, 83% of them seen only once. The sequenced sample was peripheral blood. The receptor source for this set is a man older than 75 in a cohort sampled during active COVID-19. CDR3s leave out the opening cysteine and the closing phenylalanine or tryptophan.

j_call	v_call	cdr3_aa
TRBJ2-7	TRBV6-5	ASSYSASYEQY
TRBJ1-1	TRBV5-6	ASSSPRGGTEAF
TRBJ1-6	TRBV19	ASSTDKFHNSPLH
TRBJ1-3	TRBV5-1	ASSVTAPSLGNTIY
TRBJ2-1	TRBV25-1	ASTGTTLTLF
TRBJ2-2	TRBV7-2	ASSLGFSVDTGELF
TRBJ2-7	TRBV2	ASRPSGAPYEQY
TRBJ2-4	TRBV7-2	ASSLRRGDIQY
TRBJ2-2	TRBV9	ASSATGGGTGELF
TRBJ1-1	TRBV5-1	ASSLEGGNTEAF
TRBJ2-1	TRBV3-1/TRBV3-2	ASSQWRDGYNEQF
TRBJ1-1	TRBV9	ASSVDQGVSEAF
TRBJ1-1	TRBV6-5	ASRQGRGTEAF
TRBJ2-5	TRBV11-2	ASSSNRDQETQY
TRBJ1-2	TRBV20-1	SAIRQYGYT
TRBJ2-3	TRBV6-5	ASRGAGAIDTQY
TRBJ2-7	TRBV28	ASSPRGQYEQY
TRBJ2-1	TRBV3-1/TRBV3-2	ASSPGLAGVNEQF
TRBJ1-6	TRBV7-2	ASSLVIGDRRNSPLH
TRBJ1-1	TRBV28	ASGTSDTWNTEAF
TRBJ2-3	TRBV12-3/TRBV12-4	ASSPSTDTQY
TRBJ2-5	TRBV7-2	ASSSNFQETQY
TRBJ1-6	TRBV5-1	ASSLGGQGGEINSPLH
TRBJ2-7	TRBV28	ASSSLAGGAEEQY
TRBJ2-5	TRBV24-1	ATSDLGTPSETQY
TRBJ1-4	TRBV18	ASSPVGATNEKLF
TRBJ2-3	TRBV11-2	ASSLAGGDTQY
TRBJ2-5	TRBV5-1	ASSWDRVGTQY
TRBJ2-3	TRBV3-1/TRBV3-2	ASSQAPWASDTQY
TRBJ1-2	TRBV28	ASSGQRYGYT
TRBJ2-2	TRBV6-4	ASSVSVNTGELF
TRBJ1-1	TRBV28	ASSLLTGIGTEAF
TRBJ2-5	TRBV9	ASSGRTGSIQETQY
TRBJ1-5	TRBV2	ASSSVASNQPQH
TRBJ2-5	TRBV14	ASTTVSKRDRLETQY